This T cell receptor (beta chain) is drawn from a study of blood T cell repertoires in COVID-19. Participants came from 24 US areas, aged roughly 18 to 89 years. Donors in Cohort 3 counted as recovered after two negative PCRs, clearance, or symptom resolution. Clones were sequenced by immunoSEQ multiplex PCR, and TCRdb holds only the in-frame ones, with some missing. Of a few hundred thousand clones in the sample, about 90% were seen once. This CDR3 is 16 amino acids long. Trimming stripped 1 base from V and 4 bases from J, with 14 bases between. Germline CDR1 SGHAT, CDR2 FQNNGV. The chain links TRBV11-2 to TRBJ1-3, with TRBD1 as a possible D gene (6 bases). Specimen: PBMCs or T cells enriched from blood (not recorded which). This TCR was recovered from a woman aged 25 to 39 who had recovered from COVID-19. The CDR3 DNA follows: TGTGCCAGCAGCTTAGCGGGGGGCGCTTACGGAAACACCATATATTTT. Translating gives CASSLAGGAYGNTIYF.